Presented here are 23 T cell receptor beta chains from one specimen sequenced in a study of T cell responses to AZD1222 COVID-19 vaccine. The assay was immunoSEQ multiplex PCR, and TCRdb's table has in-frame clones only and misses some. The repertoire holds about 27,000 clones, with over 80% as singletons. This specimen was peripheral blood, taken 28 days after the second AZD1222 dose. Receptor source: an adult who received the AZD1222 COVID-19 vaccine.

The V call is TRBV6-2 or TRBV6-3, the J call TRBJ2-7; no firm D call. Germline V gives CDR1 MNHEY, CDR2 SVGEGT. The V and J ends lost 4 bases and 2 bases respectively, with 9 bases between them. The CDR3 is 13 residues long. CDR3 in DNA: TGTGCCAGCAGTTGGACCGTACCCTACGAGCAGTACTTC. It encodes CASSWTVPYEQYF.

The chain is built from TRBV6-1 and TRBJ2-1; 10 bases fit TRBD2. J gave up 11 bases and V 3 bases, and 10 bases lay outside the gene matches. This CDR3 spans 15 amino acids. Per the germline V gene, CDR1 is MNHNS and CDR2 is SASEGT. The CDR3 nucleotides read TGTGCCAGCAGTGAGCTCACTAGCGGGACGGCTAAGCAGTTCTTC. Translation gives CASSELTSGTAKQFF.

This chain links TRBV15 with TRBJ2-5, with 8 bases aligning to TRBD2. Unmatched junction bases numbered 15, after V lost 5 bases and J lost 4 bases. In germline, CDR1 is LNHNV, CDR2 YYDKDF (reference sequence). The CDR3 runs to 17 residues. CDR3 sequence (DNA): TGTGCCACCAGCGCCGCGGCACAGCGGGGGCTGACAGAGACCCAGTACTTC. This sequence encodes CATSAAAQRGLTETQYF.

The gene calls are TRBV4-3 and TRBJ2-1; maybe TRBD2 (6 bases). V was clipped by 3 bases and J by 9 bases, with 12 bases between them. CDR1 LGHNA and CDR2 YSLEER come from the germline V gene. The CDR3 has 13 amino acids. This chain's CDR3 is CASSHTSSGEQFF. The CDR3 DNA reads as TGCGCCAGCAGCCATACTAGCTCGGGTGAGCAGTTCTTC.

In the case of this clone: This is likely a read error, given that the CDR3 carries no conserved phenylalanine or tryptophan at its end. This chain uses TRBV18 with TRBJ1-2; 7 bases map to TRBD1. This CDR3 is 16 amino acids long. V lost 3 bases, J lost 2 bases, and 9 bases stayed unmatched. Germline values: CDR1 KGHSH, CDR2 LQKENI. CDR3 sequence (DNA): TGTGCCAGCTCACCCACTCCCGACAGGGTGAACTATGGCTACACCCTC. Residues: CASSPTPDRVNYGYTL.

Notes on this clone: At one end, the junction sequence differs from germline, possibly due to a read error. The chain carries TRBV7-2 and TRBJ2-3, with 8 bases identical to TRBD2. The CDR3 loop spans 13 amino acids. CDR1 and CDR2 (germline): SGHTA, FQGNSA. The CDR3 is CASSLVAGNEPFF. The CDR3 nucleotides are TGTGCCAGCAGCTTAGTAGCGGGAAATGAACCGTTCTTT.

The rearrangement joins TRBV29-1 to TRBJ2-7; TRBD2 matches 9 bases. The CDR3 totals 15 residues. J gave up 7 bases and V 2 bases, and 12 bases lay outside the gene matches. Germline CDR1 is SQVTM and CDR2 is ANQGSEA. CDR3 bases: TGCAGCGTTGAAAGGGGTAGCGGGAGTTACGGGGAGCAGTACTTC. Translating it yields CSVERGSGSYGEQYF.

The chain has TRBV5-1 and TRBJ1-3; TRBD1 matches 7 bases. Germline V gene sequence: CDR1 SGHRS, CDR2 YFSETQ. CDR3 length equals 16 residues. V shed 4 bases and J 0 bases; nucleotides not matched to a gene: 7. The chain's CDR3 is CASSRDSISSGNTIYF. In DNA, the CDR3 is TGCGCCAGCAGCAGGGACAGCATTTCCTCTGGAAACACCATATATTTT.

V and J are TRBV24-1 and TRBJ2-1, with 7 bases that match TRBD2. In germline, CDR1 is KGHDR, CDR2 SFDVKD. CDR3 length equals 14 residues. The V segment lost 0 bases and the J segment 10 bases; nucleotides outside the gene matches: 5. DNA for the CDR3: TGTGCCACCAGTGATTTGGGGACTACCCTGGAGCAGTTCTTC. This codes for CATSDLGTTLEQFF.

This clone has only one observation. The chain has TRBV2 and TRBJ1-1; no clear D gene. V shed 1 base and J shed 6 bases, with 9 bases lying between them. Germline V gene lookup returns CDR1 SNHLY and CDR2 FYNNEI. The CDR3 consists of 13 residues. CDR3 nucleotide sequence: TGTGCCAGCAGTGAAGAGTGGAGGTCTGAAGCTTTCTTT. Translation gives CASSEEWRSEAFF.

This chain uses TRBV27 with TRBJ1-5; tentative D call: TRBD1 (5 bases). Per the germline V gene, CDR1 is MNHEY and CDR2 is SMNVEV (reference sequence). This CDR3 is built from 16 residues. Between the trimmed V and J ends, which lost 2 bases and 5 bases, there was a span of 16 bases. CDR3 residues: CASSLAGTGNDQPQHF. The CDR3 DNA follows: TGTGCCAGCAGTTTAGCGGGGACGGGGAATGATCAGCCCCAGCATTTT.

The chain combines TRBV14 with TRBJ2-1; D tentatively reads TRBD1 or TRBD2 (5 bases each). V was shortened by 8 bases and J by 6 bases, with 11 bases between the two germline ends. The CDR3 spans 12 residues. Germline V gene lookup returns CDR1 SGHDN and CDR2 FVKESK. The CDR3 DNA is TGTGCCAGCGGGGGAGCCTCCAATGAGCAGTTCTTC. As protein: CASGGASNEQFF. Full variable domain (missing parts from reference TRBV14 and TRBJ2-1): EAGVTQFPSHSVIEKGQTVTLRCDPISGHDNLYWYRRVMGKEIKFLLHFVKESKQDESGMPNNRFLAERTGGTYSTLKVQPAELEDSGVYFCASGGASNEQFFGPGTRLTVL.

The rearrangement uses TRBV28 and TRBJ2-1; no firm D call. Germline lookup yields CDR1 MDHEN and CDR2 SYDVKM. V lost 5 bases and J lost 5, with 13 bases in between. The CDR3 contains 14 residues. The CDR3 loop reads CASSVTVGHNEQFF. The CDR3, as DNA: TGTGCCAGCAGTGTAACAGTGGGCCACAATGAGCAGTTCTTC.

The rearrangement links TRBV6-6 to TRBJ1-4; D call uncertain. Trimming took off 6 bases at V and 0 bases at J, with 14 bases between the two ends. This CDR3 has 16 amino acids. Germline V CDR1 and CDR2: MNHNY, SVGAGI (reference sequence). The CDR3 region has the DNA TGTGCCAGCAGACCCGGTCACCAGGCAACTAATGAAAAACTGTTTTTT. Translation: CASRPGHQATNEKLFF.

The rearrangement uses TRBV5-1 and TRBJ1-3, with a tentative D call TRBD1 (5 bases). The CDR3 sequence is 16 residues long. Between the trimmed V and J ends, which lost 0 bases and 4 bases, there was a span of 14 bases. CDR1 is SGHRS and CDR2 is YFSETQ in the germline V gene. The CDR3 sequence is CASSLALAGSGNTIYF. Here the CDR3 DNA reads TGCGCCAGCAGCTTGGCCTTGGCAGGGTCCGGAAACACCATATATTTT.

This clone was seen only once. This sequence joins TRBV7-3 and TRBJ2-7; 9 positions agree with TRBD2. Germline V gene lookup returns CDR1 SGHTA and CDR2 FQGTGA. V trimming: 5 bases; J trimming: 4 bases; junction bases outside the gene matches: 9. The CDR3 totals 15 residues. CDR3 protein: CASSPGTSSSYEQYF. CDR3 DNA: TGTGCCAGCAGCCCGGGGACTAGCAGTTCTTACGAGCAGTACTTC.

This clone came up once. This chain connects TRBV30 to TRBJ2-7; 15 bases line up with TRBD2. The V segment lost 0 bases and the J segment 6 bases; nucleotides outside the gene matches: 15. The CDR3 spans 19 residues. CDR1 GTSNPN and CDR2 SVGIG come from the germline V gene (reference sequence). CDR3 bases: TGTGCCTGGAGTGTAGAGTTGGGACTAGCGGGAGGTAGTTTCGGCGAGCAGTACTTC. It codes for CAWSVELGLAGGSFGEQYF.

CDR3 sequence reads: CASRTTQGSNYGYTF. CDR3 DNA: TGTGCCAGCAGGACAACACAGGGTTCTAACTATGGCTACACCTTC. The V gene is TRBV2, the J gene TRBJ1-2, with D possibly being TRBD1 (6 bases). Germline V gene sequence: CDR1 SNHLY, CDR2 FYNNEI. The CDR3 sequence is 15 residues long. V lost 6 bases and J 0 bases, leaving 14 bases between the germline ends.

The chain links TRBV9 to TRBJ1-2, with D unresolved. This CDR3 has 16 amino acids. The germline V and J ends were trimmed by 0 bases and 1 base, with 13 bases remaining between them. CDR1 SGDLS and CDR2 YYNGEE come from the germline V gene. CDR3 sequence reads: CASSVAEGKGNYGYTF. The CDR3 coding sequence is TGTGCCAGCAGCGTAGCCGAGGGAAAGGGTAACTATGGCTACACCTTC.

This chain links TRBV6-6 with TRBJ2-1, with 9 bases lining up with TRBD2. The ends lost 2 bases at V and 6 bases at J; junction bases unmatched: 2. This CDR3 has 14 residues. Germline V gene lookup returns CDR1 MNHNY and CDR2 SVGAGI (reference sequence). The chain's CDR3 is CASSYGGRANEQFF. CDR3 bases: TGTGCCAGCAGTTACGGCGGGAGGGCCAATGAGCAGTTCTTC.

V and J are TRBV5-4 and TRBJ1-4; D may be TRBD1 (5 bases). Germline CDR1 is SGHNT and CDR2 is YYREEE (reference sequence). V was cut by 2 bases and J by 2 bases, with 10 bases left in between. This CDR3 comprises 15 residues. In DNA, the CDR3 is TGTGCCAGCAGCTTCAGCGCAGGGACTAATGAAAAACTGTTTTTT. It codes for CASSFSAGTNEKLFF.

The chain couples TRBV29-1 to TRBJ1-1; no firm D call. The germline V gene encodes CDR1 SQVTM and CDR2 ANQGSEA. The germline V and J ends were trimmed by 4 bases and 0 bases, with 12 bases remaining between them. The length of the CDR3 is 14 residues. CDR3 coding DNA: TGCAGCGTTGTCGGTTCAGGAATGAACACTGAAGCTTTCTTT. Translation gives CSVVGSGMNTEAFF.

The V and J genes are TRBV19 and TRBJ2-1, with a weak D call TRBD1 (5 bases). Germline loops: CDR1 LNHDA, CDR2 SQIVND (reference sequence). Trimming removed 3 bases from V and 0 bases from J, with 18 bases in between. The CDR3 length is 18 residues. In DNA, the CDR3 is TGTGCCAGTAGTATCGGTGGCAGGGTGGCGTCCTCCTACAATGAGCAGTTCTTC. Translating gives CASSIGGRVASSYNEQFF.